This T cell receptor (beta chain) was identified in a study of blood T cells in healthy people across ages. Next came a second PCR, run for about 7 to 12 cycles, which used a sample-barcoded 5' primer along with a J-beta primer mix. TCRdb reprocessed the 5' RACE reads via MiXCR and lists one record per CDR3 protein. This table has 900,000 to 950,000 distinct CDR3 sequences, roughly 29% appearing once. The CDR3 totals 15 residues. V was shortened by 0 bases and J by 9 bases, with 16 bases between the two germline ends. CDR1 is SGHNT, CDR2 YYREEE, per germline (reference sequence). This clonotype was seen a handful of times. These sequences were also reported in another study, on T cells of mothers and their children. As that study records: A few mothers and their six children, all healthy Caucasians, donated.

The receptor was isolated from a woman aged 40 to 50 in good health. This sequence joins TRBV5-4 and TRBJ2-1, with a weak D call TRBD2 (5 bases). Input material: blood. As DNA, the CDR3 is TGTGCCAGCAGCTTGGTCCAGAGGAGGAGAACTGAGCAGTTCTTC. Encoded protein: CASSLVQRRRTEQFF.